These T cell receptor beta chains were read from a single sample in a study of neurological immune-mediated disorders. TCRdb re-analysed the 5' RACE reads in MiXCR, keeping a single row per CDR3 protein. Here the sample spans under 90,000 distinct CDR3 sequences, roughly 9.5% being singletons. The sequenced sample consisted of PBMCs. These receptors all stem from a man aged 45 to 65 in good health. The CDR3 runs from the conserved cysteine through the conserved F or W. D genes are given only for firm matches. Expanded clones are given a class, and other clones once, few, many or no size at all.

cdr3_nt | cdr3_aa | j_call | clone_size | v_call | d_call | cdr3_length
TGCAGCTTCCGGACAGGTCCGACAGATACGCAGTATTTT | CSFRTGPTDTQYF | TRBJ2-3 | many | TRBV29-1 | TRBD1 | 13
TGCAGTGCTAGAATGGGGGTTCAAGAGACCCAGTACTTC | CSARMGVQETQYF | TRBJ2-5 | many | TRBV20-1 | NA | 13
TGTGCCACCCGGTGGGCAGGTGATCAGCCCCAGCATTTT | CATRWAGDQPQHF | TRBJ1-5 | NA | TRBV6-2/TRBV6-3 | NA | 13
TGTGCCAGCAGGTTCGGGACAGTCTCTTCACCCCTCCACTTT | CASRFGTVSSPLHF | TRBJ1-6 | many | TRBV12-3/TRBV12-4 | TRBD1 | 14
TGTGTCAGCAGAGTGACGGCTATCACAGATACGCAGTATTTT | CVSRVTAITDTQYF | TRBJ2-3 | NA | TRBV27 | NA | 14
TGCGCCAGCAGCTTTGAGCGGAATTCCTACGAGCAGTACTTC | CASSFERNSYEQYF | TRBJ2-7 | many | TRBV5-1 | NA | 14
TGTGCCAGCAGTTCGACACGGGAGACCCAGTACTTC | CASSSTRETQYF | TRBJ2-5 | NA | TRBV6-5 | NA | 12
TGCGCCAGCAGCCTAACCGGACAGGGGGCAGGAGATACGCAGTATTTT | CASSLTGQGAGDTQYF | TRBJ2-3 | many | TRBV5-1 | TRBD1 | 16
TGCGCCAGCAGCCCGGGACAGGCGAGCAATCAGCCCCAGCATTTT | CASSPGQASNQPQHF | TRBJ1-5 | many | TRBV5-1 | TRBD1 | 15
TGCGCCAGCAGCGTGACAGGGGACTACGAGCAGTACTTC | CASSVTGDYEQYF | TRBJ2-7 | many | TRBV5-1 | TRBD1 | 13
TGTGCCAGTAGTCATCTCGGGGATCAGCCCCAGCATTTT | CASSHLGDQPQHF | TRBJ1-5 | many | TRBV19 | NA | 13
TGCAGCGTTGATGAGTCCGGGACCGGTACCTACGAGCAGTACTTC | CSVDESGTGTYEQYF | TRBJ2-7 | many | TRBV29-1 | NA | 15
TGTGCCAGCAGTCTTGGACAGGCAATGAACACTGAAGCTTTCTTT | CASSLGQAMNTEAFF | TRBJ1-1 | many | TRBV12-3/TRBV12-4 | TRBD1 | 15
TGTGCCAGCTCACCCGGACAGGGCACCATATATTTT | CASSPGQGTIYF | TRBJ1-3 | many | TRBV18 | TRBD1 | 12
TGTGCCAGCAGCCCTACCCCCGGGACAAATCTTAACACTGAAGCTTTCTTT | CASSPTPGTNLNTEAFF | TRBJ1-1 | many | TRBV28 | NA | 17
TGCGCCAGCCGTAGGAGGCCCCTATCCTACAATGAGCAGTTCTTC | CASRRRPLSYNEQFF | TRBJ2-1 | NA | TRBV5-1 | NA | 15
TGTGCCAGCAGCCGAGGGCTTCTAGAGACCCAGTACTTC | CASSRGLLETQYF | TRBJ2-5 | many | TRBV7-2 | NA | 13
TGCGCCAGCAGCTTGGGAGGGGGGCGCAGTGAGCAGTTCTTC | CASSLGGGRSEQFF | TRBJ2-1 | many | TRBV5-1 | NA | 14
TGTGCCACCGAGATTCCGAAGTGGTTCTACAATGAGCAGTTCTTC | CATEIPKWFYNEQFF | TRBJ2-1 | many | TRBV27 | NA | 15
TGCAGTGCTATACCCCCCAGAGGGGAAGGCTACACCTTC | CSAIPPRGEGYTF | TRBJ1-2 | many | TRBV20-1 | NA | 13
TGTGCCAGCAGCTTCGTTACGAACACTGAAGCTTTCTTT | CASSFVTNTEAFF | TRBJ1-1 | few | TRBV7-3 | NA | 13
TGTGCCAGCAGCCAAGGGACTAGGAGTCCGCAGTTCTTC | CASSQGTRSPQFF | TRBJ2-1 | many | TRBV3-1 | TRBD2 | 13
TGTGCCAGCTCACCAGGGAGACCCGGGGAGCTGTTTTTT | CASSPGRPGELFF | TRBJ2-2 | many | TRBV18 | NA | 13
TGTGCCAGCAGCCGGGGGCGTGAGAGTATGAACACTGAAGCTTTCTTT | CASSRGRESMNTEAFF | TRBJ1-1 | many | TRBV3-1 | NA | 16
TGTGCCAGCAGTTTAAGGGGGGCCAACGTCCTGACTTTC | CASSLRGANVLTF | TRBJ2-6 | medium-sized | TRBV12-3/TRBV12-4 | NA | 13
TGTGCCAGCAGCTCAGGGACCGGGACAGGGATGACCGGGGAGCTGTTTTTT | CASSSGTGTGMTGELFF | TRBJ2-2 | many | TRBV7-9 | TRBD1 | 17
TGTGCCAGCAGTTTATACGGTTCCACAGATACGCAGTATTTT | CASSLYGSTDTQYF | TRBJ2-3 | many | TRBV28 | NA | 14
TGTGCCAGCAGTGGGTTGGGGAACATTCAGTACTTC | CASSGLGNIQYF | TRBJ2-4 | many | TRBV2 | NA | 12